Shown below are 27 T cell receptor beta chains from a single sample sequenced in a study of cytomegalovirus exposure and HLA in healthy donors. With 60 Vbeta and 13 Jbeta primers, the PCR was carried out. Clones were sequenced by immunoSEQ multiplex PCR, and TCRdb holds only the in-frame ones, with some missing. In the table there are about 130,000 clones, approximately 82% of which are singletons. Sequencing input: PBMCs. Source of these receptors: a woman aged 18 to 35 in good health and CMV-seropositive.

The chain has TRBV5-4 and TRBJ2-5; a weak D match, TRBD2 (5 bases). The CDR3 covers 14 residues. Germline V CDR1 and CDR2: SGHNT, YYREEE (reference sequence). The V and J ends lost 3 bases and 2 bases respectively, with 11 bases between them. CDR3: CASSSPRTQETQYF. CDR3 coding DNA: TGTGCCAGCAGCTCCCCCCGGACTCAAGAGACCCAGTACTTC.

This chain connects TRBV25-1 to TRBJ2-5; 8 bases are shared with TRBD2. Germline V gene data show CDR1 as MGHDK and CDR2 as SYGVNS. After removal of 4 bases from V and 1 base from J, the junction contained 8 bases not matched to a gene. This CDR3 has 16 amino acids. The CDR3 DNA follows: TGTGCCAGCAGTGGGTTGGGCGGGGGGCCCCAAGAGACCCAGTACTTC. Its protein is CASSGLGGGPQETQYF.

The chain joins TRBV25-1 to TRBJ1-2; 9 bases are a match to TRBD1. Germline lookup yields CDR1 MGHDK and CDR2 SYGVNS. V lost 2 bases, J lost 7 bases, and 8 bases stayed unmatched. CDR3 length equals 15 residues. The DNA for the CDR3 is TGTGCCAGCAGTGAACCTACAGGGGGCAGGGGTGGCTACACCTTC. It yields the protein CASSEPTGGRGGYTF.

V usage is TRBV6-6 and J usage is TRBJ2-5, with D possibly being TRBD2 (6 bases). This CDR3 has 14 amino acids. Germline CDR1 is MNHNY and CDR2 is SVGAGI (reference sequence). Between the trimmed V and J ends, which lost 6 bases and 3 bases, there was a span of 14 bases. CDR3 DNA sequence: TGTGCCAGCAGCCCCGGGACTGTGAAAGAGACCCAGTACTTC. This sequence encodes CASSPGTVKETQYF.

The CDR3 sequence: CASSSRRGRLYGYTF. The CDR3 nucleotides read TGTGCCAGCAGTAGCCGAAGGGGGAGACTTTATGGCTACACCTTC. This rearrangement joins TRBV7-9 to TRBJ1-2; D may be TRBD1 (6 bases). This CDR3 is 15 amino acids long. Per germline, CDR1 SEHNR and CDR2 FQNEAQ (reference sequence). The V and J ends lost 6 bases and 5 bases respectively, with 19 bases between them.

The chain carries TRBV7-6 and TRBJ2-5; 8 bases agree with TRBD2. V was clipped by 2 bases and J by 5 bases; unmatched bases: 10. The CDR3 contains 16 residues. Germline CDR1 reads SGHVS; CDR2 reads FNYEAQ. The CDR3 DNA reads TGTGCCAGCAGCTTAAATCCAGGGCTAGCGGGCGAGACCCAGTACTTC. Protein sequence: CASSLNPGLAGETQYF.

As regards this clone: Sequence at one end of the junction differs from germline and may be a read error. The chain has TRBV7-9 and TRBJ1-6; 8 bases map to TRBD1. Germline V gives CDR1 SEHNR, CDR2 FQNEAQ (reference sequence). This CDR3 has 13 amino acids. This chain's CDR3 is CSSSRTGSSPLHF. CDR3 sequence (DNA): TGTTCCAGCAGCCGGACAGGGAGTTCACCCCTCCACTTT.

The V gene is TRBV9, the J gene TRBJ2-1, with TRBD1 matching over 11 bases. With 3 bases clipped from V and 8 bases from J, the junction kept 7 bases outside the gene matches. The CDR3 totals 15 residues. The germline CDR1 and CDR2 sequences are SGDLS and YYNGEE. The CDR3 region is CASSEGQGGWDEQFF. DNA of the CDR3: TGTGCCAGCAGCGAGGGACAGGGGGGTTGGGATGAGCAGTTCTTC. The variable domain in full, with the rest retrieved from reference TRBV9 and TRBJ2-1, is DSGVTQTPKHLITATGQRVTLRCSPRSGDLSVYWYQQSLDQGLQFLIQYYNGEERAKGNILERFSAQQFPDLHSELNLSSLELGDSALYFCASSEGQGGWDEQFFGPGTRLTVL.

CDR3 residues: CASSSGVPDTQYF. CDR3 nucleotide sequence: TGTGCCAGCAGTTCCGGGGTTCCAGATACGCAGTATTTT. The genes are TRBV28 and TRBJ2-3; D may be TRBD2 (5 bases). The CDR3 covers 13 residues. V lost 4 bases and J 4 bases, leaving 9 bases between the germline ends. Germline V gene lookup returns CDR1 MDHEN and CDR2 SYDVKM.

The chain couples TRBV6-6 to TRBJ1-5, with D hard to call. Trimming removed 6 bases at V and 1 base at J, with 13 bases between. Looked up from germline, CDR1 is MNHNY and CDR2 is SVGAGI (reference sequence). The CDR3 loop spans 15 amino acids. CDR3 protein: CASSFVPRSNQPQHF. CDR3 nucleotide sequence: TGTGCCAGCAGCTTCGTCCCACGGAGCAATCAGCCCCAGCATTTT.

J is TRBJ1-1 and V is TRBV5-4; D not resolved. Trimming took off 0 bases at V and 2 bases at J, with 5 bases between the two ends. Germline-derived CDR1 and CDR2 are SGHNT and YYREEE (reference sequence). The CDR3 sequence is 13 residues long. The CDR3 DNA follows: TGTGCCAGCAGCTTGGACACCAACACTGAAGCTTTCTTT. Translation: CASSLDTNTEAFF.

This clone was recorded only once. The gene calls are TRBV6-5 and TRBJ1-1; no firm D call. This CDR3 region has 11 residues. Germline V CDR1 and CDR2: MNHEY, SVGAGI. V lost 1 base to trimming and J lost 7 bases, with 4 bases between them. CDR3 in DNA: TGTGCCAGCAGTTACTACAGTGAAGCTTTCTTT. This gives the protein CASSYYSEAFF.

This clone was detected once. The J gene is TRBJ2-7, the V gene TRBV5-4, with 8 bases matching TRBD1. This CDR3 has 15 residues. The V gene end was trimmed by 0 bases and the J gene end by 0 bases; junction bases not matched to a gene: 2. CDR1 and CDR2 from the germline V gene are SGHNT and YYREEE (reference sequence). CDR3 DNA: TGTGCCAGCAGCTTGGCCCAGGGGGCCTCCTACGAGCAGTACTTC. Translation gives CASSLAQGASYEQYF.

The CDR3 DNA sequence: TGTGCCAGCAGCTTACCTTTCCGACAGGGGCTGAATGAGCAGTTCTTC. Protein product: CASSLPFRQGLNEQFF. The chain employs TRBV7-9 and TRBJ2-1; 8 bases are shared with TRBD1. J gave up 7 bases and V 2 bases, and 10 bases lay outside the gene matches. Germline V gives CDR1 SEHNR, CDR2 FQNEAQ (reference sequence). This CDR3 is 16 amino acids long.

This clone was recorded once. This chain joins TRBV6-1 and TRBJ2-5; D uncertain. The germline CDR1 and CDR2 sequences are MNHNS and SASEGT. CDR3 size: 14 residues. V lost 10 bases, J lost 0 bases, and 15 bases lay in between. The DNA of the CDR3 is TGTGCCACCAATTCCCAGTCGTACCAAGAGACCCAGTACTTC. This gives the protein CATNSQSYQETQYF.

V is TRBV2 and J is TRBJ1-5, with TRBD1 as a possible D gene (6 bases). The V gene's germline CDR1 is SNHLY and CDR2 FYNNEI. The V and J ends lost 8 bases and 2 bases respectively, with 19 bases between them. This CDR3 spans 16 amino acids. Written as DNA, the CDR3 is TGTGCCAGCCAAGAGCGGGGGCAGGGGCGCAATCAGCCCCAGCATTTT. This gives the protein CASQERGQGRNQPQHF.

This sequence joins TRBV25-1 and TRBJ1-3; D is unresolved. From germline, CDR1 is MGHDK and CDR2 SYGVNS. The CDR3 runs 16 residues. V dropped 2 bases and J dropped 0 bases, with 11 bases sitting between them. DNA for the CDR3: TGTGCCAGCAGTGAAACACAGCTCTACTCTGGAAACACCATATATTTT. This encodes CASSETQLYSGNTIYF.

The V call is TRBV4-1, the J call TRBJ1-4; 7 bases agree with TRBD1. Germline CDR1 is MGHRA and CDR2 is YSYEKL. The V segment lost 4 bases and the J segment 4 bases; nucleotides outside the gene matches: 9. This CDR3 has 16 residues. In DNA form, the CDR3 reads TGCGCCAGCAGCCGAATCCAGGGGGGAGTTAATGAAAAACTGTTTTTT. It encodes CASSRIQGGVNEKLFF.

The chain links TRBV5-4 to TRBJ2-7; 7 bases are a match to TRBD1. Per the germline V gene, CDR1 is SGHNT and CDR2 is YYREEE (reference sequence). Germline trimming cut 4 bases from V and 6 bases from J; bases unmatched to any gene: 7. The CDR3 has 13 residues. The CDR3 nucleotides read TGTGCCAGCAGCCGCGACAGGGCGCTCGAGCAGTACTTC. Protein sequence: CASSRDRALEQYF.

The V call is TRBV2, the J call TRBJ1-2, with D uncertain. The CDR3 runs to 14 residues. Between the trimmed V and J ends, which lost 5 bases and 2 bases, there was a span of 12 bases. Germline V gene sequence: CDR1 SNHLY, CDR2 FYNNEI. In nucleotides, the CDR3 is TGTGCCAGCAGTAAAAGCCTAACGAACTATGGCTACACCTTC. Translating gives CASSKSLTNYGYTF.

This chain uses TRBV7-8 with TRBJ2-7; the match to TRBD2 covers 11 bases. This CDR3 spans 17 amino acids. Germline V gene sequence: CDR1 SGHVS, CDR2 FQNEAQ. With 0 bases clipped from V and 1 base from J, the junction kept 5 bases outside the gene matches. Here the CDR3 reads CASSLAASGGSSYEQYF. The CDR3 nucleotides read TGTGCCAGCAGCTTAGCGGCTAGCGGGGGGTCTTCCTACGAGCAGTACTTC.

The chain has TRBV7-3 and TRBJ1-6; no clear D gene. Germline loops: CDR1 SGHTA, CDR2 FQGTGA. Trimming pared 6 bases from V and 0 bases from J, leaving 9 bases between. This CDR3 spans 15 amino acids. The CDR3 sequence is CASRSTSSYNSPLHF. The DNA of the CDR3 is TGTGCCAGCAGGTCGACATCCTCCTATAATTCACCCCTCCACTTT.

The V gene is TRBV7-8, the J gene TRBJ2-3, with a tentative D call TRBD1 (5 bases). The V gene lost 5 bases and the J gene lost 0 bases, with 9 bases spanning the gap. The CDR3 runs 14 residues. Germline V gene data show CDR1 as SGHVS and CDR2 as FQNEAQ. The chain's CDR3 is CASSRRQSTDTQYF. The CDR3 DNA follows: TGTGCCAGCAGCCGACGACAGAGCACAGATACGCAGTATTTT.

The gene calls are TRBV7-2 and TRBJ2-5, with TRBD2 matching over 8 bases. The germline gives CDR1 SGHTA, CDR2 FQGNSA. V lost 3 bases, J lost 5 bases, and 2 bases stayed unmatched. The CDR3 runs to 13 residues. The chain's CDR3 is CASSFSGDETQYF. In nucleotides, the CDR3 is TGTGCCAGCAGCTTTAGCGGGGACGAGACCCAGTACTTC. Complete variable domain (other parts from reference TRBV7-2 and TRBJ2-5): GAGVSQSPSNKVTEKGKDVELRCDPISGHTALYWYRQSLGQGLEFLIYFQGNSAPDKSGLPSDRFSAERTGGSVSTLTIQRTQQEDSAVYLCASSFSGDETQYFGPGTRLLVL.

The rearrangement links TRBV15 to TRBJ2-7; 8 nucleotides line up with TRBD1. This CDR3 has 15 amino acids. Losses at the gene ends were 0 bases for V and 4 bases for J; bases not matched to a gene: 5. Germline V CDR1 and CDR2: LNHNV, YYDKDF (reference sequence). DNA of the CDR3: TGTGCCACCAGCAGAGATCAGGGGGCGAAATACGAGCAGTACTTC. It translates to CATSRDQGAKYEQYF.

Here the CDR3 reads CASSLGTGGVETQYF. The CDR3 region has the DNA TGCGCCAGCAGCTTAGGGACAGGGGGTGTGGAGACCCAGTACTTC. The J gene is TRBJ2-5, the V gene TRBV5-1; TRBD1 matches at 11 bases. V dropped 2 bases and J dropped 5; count of bases not matched to a gene: 5. Germline V gene data show CDR1 as SGHRS and CDR2 as YFSETQ. This CDR3 has 15 residues.

The genes are TRBV7-2 and TRBJ2-3; 9 bases line up with TRBD2. Germline V gives CDR1 SGHTA, CDR2 FQGNSA. This CDR3 contains 14 residues. The V and J ends lost 3 bases and 11 bases, in that order; junction bases with no gene match: 9. CDR3 amino acids: CASSLGRGGQRQYF. CDR3 coding DNA: TGTGCCAGCAGCTTGGGGCGGGGGGGCCAGAGGCAGTATTTT.